What follows are 8 T cell receptor beta chains derived from one specimen sequenced in a study of T-cell memory formation after mild COVID-19. Using its own MiXCR run on the 5' RACE reads, TCRdb lists one record per CDR3 protein. The table has about 62,000 distinct CDR3 sequences, about 10% seen once. The source material was PBMCs or a T cell subset sorted from them (not recorded which). These receptors came from a man between 18 and 29 years old who had mild COVID-19 (a few samples of this study predate the infection). Cell type and time point are not known.

This clonotype has ten or more counts. The chain employs TRBV7-6 and TRBJ2-3, with D possibly TRBD2 on 6 matching bases. The CDR3 runs to 14 residues. The V and J ends lost 1 base and 4 bases respectively, with 9 bases between them. Germline V CDR1 and CDR2: SGHVS, FNYEAQ. CDR3 residues: CASSLVGGPDTQYF. CDR3 bases: TGTGCCAGCAGCTTAGTTGGAGGGCCAGATACGCAGTATTTT.

This sequence joins TRBV18 and TRBJ1-1; TRBD1 aligns across 12 bases. Germline CDR1 and CDR2: KGHSH and LQKENI. V shed 2 bases, J shed 0 bases, and the junction held 7 bases outside the gene matches. The CDR3 runs 18 residues. The CDR3 protein is CASSPVGTGGPMNTEAFF. DNA for the CDR3: TGTGCCAGCTCACCAGTGGGGACAGGGGGCCCGATGAACACTGAAGCTTTCTTT.

Regarding this clonotype: Germline is not matched at one junction end, which may reflect a read error. This rearrangement joins TRBV7-7 to TRBJ1-3; no reliable D call. The germline gives CDR1 SSHAT, CDR2 FNYEAQ (reference sequence). The CDR3 extends over 13 amino acids. The CDR3: CASSPSSGNTIYF. CDR3 in DNA: TGTGCTAGCAGCCCTTCCTCTGGAAACACCATATATTTT.

Within the sample, this clonotype is medium-sized (0.01 to 0.1%). V is TRBV12-3 or TRBV12-4 and J is TRBJ2-3; 8 nucleotides align to TRBD1. The CDR3 is made up of 16 amino acids. Losses at the gene ends were 5 bases for V and 0 bases for J; bases not matched to a gene: 7. The CDR3 DNA is TGTGCCAGCAGTCAGGGGGCCGCGTTAAGCACAGATACGCAGTATTTT. It encodes CASSQGAALSTDTQYF.

This clonotype was observed many times. The CDR3 sequence is CASSLLGADQPQHF. The CDR3 DNA sequence: TGTGCCAGCAGCTTACTGGGTGCTGATCAGCCCCAGCATTTT. V usage is TRBV7-9 and J usage is TRBJ1-5; D not resolved. Germline CDR1 SEHNR, CDR2 FQNEAQ (reference sequence). The CDR3 is 14 amino acids. V was cut by 2 bases and J by 5 bases, with 10 bases left in between.

V and J are TRBV7-3 and TRBJ2-1; D unresolved. The CDR3 consists of 13 residues. The germline V and J ends were trimmed by 4 bases and 10 bases, with 14 bases remaining between them. The germline gives CDR1 SGHTA, CDR2 FQGTGA. The CDR3 sequence: CASSSPQVGEQFF. DNA for the CDR3: TGTGCCAGCAGCTCCCCCCAGGTGGGCGAGCAGTTCTTC.

The chain joins TRBV4-3 to TRBJ2-5, with 7 positions matching TRBD2. Trimming took 4 bases from V and 5 from J; bases not matched to a gene: 4. Looked up from germline, CDR1 is LGHNA and CDR2 is YSLEER. The CDR3 loop spans 13 amino acids. The CDR3 DNA follows: TGCGCCAGCAGCCGCAGGGAGGGGGAGACCCAGTACTTC. As protein: CASSRREGETQYF.

V usage is TRBV5-1 and J usage is TRBJ1-2, with D possibly TRBD1 on 5 matching bases. CDR1 and CDR2 from the germline V gene are SGHRS and YFSETQ. Trimming left V 4 bases short and J 7 bases short, with 11 bases between. The CDR3 has 12 amino acids. CDR3 protein: CASSGDAPGYTF. The CDR3 region has the DNA TGCGCCAGCAGCGGGGACGCCCCTGGCTACACCTTC.